Listed below are T cell receptor beta chains from one sample, sequenced in a study of cytomegalovirus exposure and HLA in healthy donors. The assay was immunoSEQ multiplex PCR, and TCRdb's table has in-frame clones only and misses some. This sample carries about 200,000 clones, approximately 80% of them seen once, and the ten largest clones take roughly 13%. Sequencing was carried out using PBMCs. The receptors were gathered from a woman aged 30 to 39 in good health and CMV-seropositive. The CDR3 runs from the conserved cysteine through the conserved F or W. The D gene is left open where the match is weak. Expanded clones get a size class; other rows say once, few or many, or leave the size out.

d_gene: -; abundance: -; v_gene: TRBV28; j_gene: TRBJ1-4; CDR3nt: TGTGCCAGCAGTGATCCCGGTAGCCTGAGTGAAAAACTGTTTTTT; CDR3aa: CASSDPGSLSEKLFF
d_gene: -; abundance: -; v_gene: TRBV6-5; j_gene: TRBJ1-6; CDR3nt: TGTGCCAGCAGGCTTGGGGGGGGTTTCGGTTCACCCCTCCACTTT; CDR3aa: CASRLGGGFGSPLHF
d_gene: TRBD1; abundance: -; v_gene: TRBV18; j_gene: TRBJ1-4; CDR3nt: TGTGCCAGCTCACCACCCGGGGACAGGGCCGAAGAAAAACTGTTTTTT; CDR3aa: CASSPPGDRAEEKLFF
d_gene: -; abundance: -; v_gene: TRBV6-1; j_gene: TRBJ2-7; CDR3nt: TGTGCCAGCCGAACGAAGGGGGGGACCTGCGAGCAGTACTTC; CDR3aa: CASRTKGGTCEQYF
d_gene: -; abundance: once; v_gene: TRBV14; j_gene: TRBJ2-5; CDR3nt: TGTGCCAGCAGCCAGTTCGGGAAGACCCAGTACTTC; CDR3aa: CASSQFGKTQYF
d_gene: TRBD2; abundance: -; v_gene: TRBV7-9; j_gene: TRBJ2-1; CDR3nt: TGTGCCAGCAGCCCGTTGACAGCGGGGTCCTACAATGAGCAGTTCTTC; CDR3aa: CASSPLTAGSYNEQFF
d_gene: TRBD1; abundance: -; v_gene: TRBV5-6; j_gene: TRBJ1-1; CDR3nt: TGTGCCAGCAGCTTGGAACAGGGGAGGACTGAAGCTTTCTTT; CDR3aa: CASSLEQGRTEAFF
d_gene: TRBD2; abundance: -; v_gene: TRBV4-3; j_gene: TRBJ2-3; CDR3nt: TGCGCCAGCAGCCAAGACTCCGGGCTGCGGGGGACAGATACGCAGTATTTT; CDR3aa: CASSQDSGLRGTDTQYF
d_gene: TRBD1; abundance: -; v_gene: TRBV5-6; j_gene: TRBJ1-4; CDR3nt: TGTGCCAGCAGCTTGGAGGCCGGGACAGGGTTACGGGAACAGTTTTTT; CDR3aa: CASSLEAGTGLREQFF
d_gene: TRBD2; abundance: -; v_gene: TRBV28; j_gene: TRBJ2-2; CDR3nt: TGTGCCAGCAGTACTAGCGGGGGGGCCGCCGGGGAGCTGTTTTTT; CDR3aa: CASSTSGGAAGELFF
d_gene: -; abundance: -; v_gene: TRBV6-6; j_gene: TRBJ2-2; CDR3nt: TGTGCCAGCAGTGCGTCGGAGGGCGGGGAGCTGTTTTTT; CDR3aa: CASSASEGGELFF
d_gene: -; abundance: -; v_gene: TRBV5-5; j_gene: TRBJ2-1; CDR3nt: TGTGCCAGCAGCCCGCAGTCTCCCCCGTACAATGAGCAGTTCTTC; CDR3aa: CASSPQSPPYNEQFF
d_gene: TRBD2; abundance: -; v_gene: TRBV30; j_gene: TRBJ2-7; CDR3nt: TGTGCCTGGAGAACTAGCGGAATAACCTACGAGCAGTACTTC; CDR3aa: CAWRTSGITYEQYF
d_gene: TRBD1; abundance: -; v_gene: TRBV19; j_gene: TRBJ1-3; CDR3nt: TGTGCCAGTAGTATAGGACAGGGGGCGCGTGGAAACACCATATATTTT; CDR3aa: CASSIGQGARGNTIYF
d_gene: TRBD2; abundance: -; v_gene: TRBV4-3; j_gene: TRBJ2-1; CDR3nt: TGCGCCAGCAGCCAAGTTCTAGCGGGGAACAATGAGCAGTTCTTC; CDR3aa: CASSQVLAGNNEQFF
d_gene: TRBD1; abundance: -; v_gene: TRBV19; j_gene: TRBJ1-5; CDR3nt: TGTGCCAGTAGATGGGGGGACGGGACAGGGCAGCCCCAGCATTTT; CDR3aa: CASRWGDGTGQPQHF
d_gene: -; abundance: -; v_gene: TRBV5-1; j_gene: TRBJ2-1; CDR3nt: TGCGCCAGCTCTCTGGGGGGGCCAAGCTCCTACAATGAGCAGTTCTTC; CDR3aa: CASSLGGPSSYNEQFF
d_gene: TRBD1; abundance: -; v_gene: TRBV5-1; j_gene: TRBJ2-7; CDR3nt: TGCGCCAGCAGCGACCCGGGACAGGGGGCCTACGAGCAGTACTTC; CDR3aa: CASSDPGQGAYEQYF
d_gene: TRBD1; abundance: -; v_gene: TRBV6-1; j_gene: TRBJ2-5; CDR3nt: TGTGCCAGCAGTGGATCACAGGGGGCCAGGGAGACCCAGTACTTC; CDR3aa: CASSGSQGARETQYF
d_gene: TRBD1; abundance: -; v_gene: TRBV5-4; j_gene: TRBJ2-7; CDR3nt: TGTGCCAGCAGCCAGGACAGGGGGATGATAAACGAGCAGTACTTC; CDR3aa: CASSQDRGMINEQYF
d_gene: TRBD1; abundance: -; v_gene: TRBV6-5; j_gene: TRBJ1-6; CDR3nt: TGTGCCAGCAGTTCGGACAGGGTTTCACCCCTCCACTTT; CDR3aa: CASSSDRVSPLHF
d_gene: TRBD1; abundance: -; v_gene: TRBV11-1; j_gene: TRBJ2-7; CDR3nt: TGTGCCAGCAGCTTGACAGGGGAATACGAGCAGTACTTC; CDR3aa: CASSLTGEYEQYF
d_gene: TRBD1; abundance: -; v_gene: TRBV6-4; j_gene: TRBJ2-1; CDR3nt: TGTGCCAGCAGTGACTCTGGGACAGGGTCCCATGAGCAGTTCTTC; CDR3aa: CASSDSGTGSHEQFF
d_gene: -; abundance: -; v_gene: TRBV28; j_gene: TRBJ1-2; CDR3nt: TGTGCCAGCACCCCGAGGTGGACAGCTAACTATGGCTACACCTTC; CDR3aa: CASTPRWTANYGYTF
d_gene: -; abundance: -; v_gene: TRBV5-1; j_gene: TRBJ2-7; CDR3nt: TGCGCCAGCAAAGCAGGGCCGGGTTCCTACGAGCAGTACTTC; CDR3aa: CASKAGPGSYEQYF
d_gene: TRBD2; abundance: -; v_gene: TRBV7-2; j_gene: TRBJ2-1; CDR3nt: TGTGCCAGCAGCTCCGGGAGGTACAATGAGCAGTTCTTC; CDR3aa: CASSSGRYNEQFF
d_gene: -; abundance: once; v_gene: TRBV19; j_gene: TRBJ1-4; CDR3nt: TGTGCCAGTAGTCCAGGACACACGCTTAATGAAAAACTGTTTTTT; CDR3aa: CASSPGHTLNEKLFF
d_gene: -; abundance: -; v_gene: TRBV7-9; j_gene: TRBJ2-3; CDR3nt: TGTGCCAGCAGCTTAGCAGGTCGCGGGGGCACTAGCACAGATACGCAGTATTTT; CDR3aa: CASSLAGRGGTSTDTQYF
d_gene: -; abundance: -; v_gene: TRBV7-2; j_gene: TRBJ2-4; CDR3nt: TGTGCCAGCAGCTTAGGCCGGTCAGGGACCAAAAACATTCAGTACTTC; CDR3aa: CASSLGRSGTKNIQYF
d_gene: -; abundance: -; v_gene: TRBV4-2; j_gene: TRBJ2-5; CDR3nt: TGTGCCAGCAGCCCTCGACAGCACCAAGAGACCCAGTACTTC; CDR3aa: CASSPRQHQETQYF
d_gene: -; abundance: -; v_gene: TRBV28; j_gene: TRBJ2-3; CDR3nt: TGTGCCAGCAGTTTATTTGCGGGACGGACAGATACGCAGTATTTT; CDR3aa: CASSLFAGRTDTQYF
d_gene: -; abundance: once; v_gene: TRBV7-3; j_gene: TRBJ2-7; CDR3nt: TGTGCCAGCAGCCCGGACTCCACTGGGTACGAGCAGTACTTC; CDR3aa: CASSPDSTGYEQYF
d_gene: TRBD2; abundance: -; v_gene: TRBV27; j_gene: TRBJ2-7; CDR3nt: TGTGCCAGCAGTTTTGCGGGGGGCTCCTACGAGCAGTACTTC; CDR3aa: CASSFAGGSYEQYF
d_gene: -; abundance: -; v_gene: TRBV7-9; j_gene: TRBJ2-3; CDR3nt: TGTTCCAGCAGCACCGGAGCAGATACGCAGTATTTT; CDR3aa: CSSSTGADTQYF
d_gene: TRBD2; abundance: few; v_gene: TRBV7-3; j_gene: TRBJ2-5; CDR3nt: TGTGCCAGCGGTTGGGGACTAGCGGGGGGGAATGGTGAGACCCAGTACTTC; CDR3aa: CASGWGLAGGNGETQYF
d_gene: TRBD1; abundance: -; v_gene: TRBV7-2; j_gene: TRBJ1-2; CDR3nt: TGTGCCAGCAGCCTTCTCGACAGGGACCACTATGGCTACACCTTC; CDR3aa: CASSLLDRDHYGYTF
d_gene: TRBD1; abundance: -; v_gene: TRBV7-2; j_gene: TRBJ1-1; CDR3nt: TGTGCCAGCAGCTTAAGAGGACAGGGTGAATTAATGACTGAAGCTTTCTTT; CDR3aa: CASSLRGQGELMTEAFF
d_gene: -; abundance: -; v_gene: TRBV16; j_gene: TRBJ1-3; CDR3nt: TGTGCCAGCAGCCAATTTGGGGCCAGTTCACGCTCTGGAAACACCATATATTTT; CDR3aa: CASSQFGASSRSGNTIYF
d_gene: -; abundance: -; v_gene: TRBV5-6; j_gene: TRBJ2-7; CDR3nt: TGTGCCAGCAGCACTACCTACGAGCAGTACTTC; CDR3aa: CASSTTYEQYF
d_gene: -; abundance: few; v_gene: TRBV2; j_gene: TRBJ1-3; CDR3nt: TGTGCCAGCAGTGTCTCGGCAGGTGGCTCTGGAAACACCATATATTTT; CDR3aa: CASSVSAGGSGNTIYF
d_gene: TRBD1; abundance: -; v_gene: TRBV2; j_gene: TRBJ2-7; CDR3nt: TGTGCCAGCAAGCAGGGGGCAAGCTACGAGCAGTACTTC; CDR3aa: CASKQGASYEQYF